This T cell receptor (beta chain) is drawn from a study of shared clonotypes between healthy human individuals (dated by TCRdb to 2018 to 2020). Describing the broader study: The cohort included three men and two women between 18 and 49 years of age. For each donor, CD4 naive and CD4 memory were each given three plates, CD8 naive was given two plates, and CD8 memory was given one plate. Blood TCR repertoires of a handful of healthy adults were deeply sequenced to estimate repertoire size and the extent of clonotype sharing between individuals. Different laboratories and diverse techniques were used to prepare libraries and sequence TCR repertoires, to increase sequencing depth and limit assay-specific biases. Leukapheresis yielded between about 0.85 and 10 billion PBMCs per donor. The study at large found these results: Naive subsets generally had larger estimated clonotype richness than memory subsets did. About 5% of naive CD4, roughly 3.6% of naive CD8, around 2.3% of memory CD4, and around 0.4% of memory CD8 clonotypes were shared across a handful of donors. Incomplete sequencing was indicated by rarefaction of sorted-subset datasets, despite the large sequencing depth. Compared with non-shared clonotypes, clonotypes shared by all four sorted-subset donors had higher generation probabilities. Only blood was sampled, and tissue TCR repertoires likely differ from those in blood. Based on pairwise subsampling, the degree of clonotype sharing among donors was expected to be affected by sequencing depth. The genetic and exposure-history diversity represented was limited by the small number of donors.

Concerning this clone itself: No cognate antigen has been identified for it. One base away there is no much larger clone; base qualities are not given.

CD8 naive samples were CD45RO-negative cells positively selected for CCR7, giving a CD45RA+CCR7+ population that excluded TemRA cells. The donors were healthy, HIV-negative adults who had no recently reported acute infections or vaccinations. All donors were Caucasian adults living in Nashville, Tennessee, USA. Blood was obtained by leukapheresis, after which PBMCs were separated by Ficoll-Histopaque density gradient centrifugation and cryopreserved in liquid nitrogen vapor phase. Analytical flow cytometry was used to check the purity and quantity of each magnetically sorted T cell population. From each sorted fraction, genomic DNA was isolated and quantified by UV absorbance on a Nanodrop 2000c. Trimming leaves V shorter by 5 bases and J shorter by 7 bases, with the junction holding 9 bases beyond the gene matches. Inclusive of the bounding cysteine and phenylalanine, the CDR3 is 14 residues long. The DNA shown is the 42-base CDR3, in frame from base 1. CDR1 MNHEY and CDR2 SMNVEV were looked up in the germline V gene (reference sequence).

Using the deep immunoSEQ assay, TCR CDR3 regions were amplified from genomic DNA by multiplex PCR. Genomic DNA extracted from each cell subset was distributed evenly over all wells of several immunoSEQ 96-well plates, and each plate served as one replicate. For sorted subsets, each replicate PCR was loaded with about 0.2 ug genomic DNA, equivalent to 30,000 to 35,000 T cell genomes. Purified libraries were quantified with a Qubit 3.0 fluorometer, sized on a Bioanalyzer 2100, and re-quantified with the KAPA Library Quantification kit. Each immunoSEQ 96-well plate was sequenced on its own single-read 150-cycle Illumina NextSeq 550 flow cell. The study's own analysis went as follows. Because the immunoSEQ output held only junctional sequences and lacked quality scores, the filtering could not match the filtering applied to full-length reads. Sequences were annotated with PyIR, a Python wrapper for IgBLAST v1.9, using IMGT germline references to assign V/J genes and CDR3. Reads with weak V/J assignments (E-value above 1e-6), missing CDR3, stop codons, out-of-frame junctions, or ambiguous translated residues were removed. A V3J clonotype was defined by an identical inferred V gene, J gene, and CDR3 amino acid sequence. Percentage overlap between repertoires was calculated by dividing the number of shared unique clonotypes by the size of the smaller repertoire. RTK rarefaction, the Chao1 estimator, and Recon v2.1 estimates of unobserved clonotypes were used to assess repertoire richness. Generation probabilities were computed with OLGA for all TCRbeta clonotypes obtained by the gDNA method from a few donors. TCRdb's version of the immuneACCESS table is confined to in-frame rearrangements and falls short of the full clone set. An unresolved V gene accounts for under half of the shortfall where checked; the remainder is of unknown origin. The DNA was the basis for D and trimming; V, J and clone size are from that table. A total of millions of clones appear in this sample, roughly 91% of them only once. 1.5% to 2% of the sample goes to the ten largest clones.

The receptor comes from a man between 18 and 29 years old in good health. Some clones in this sample may be carry-over from other donors' samples. The V and J genes are TRBV27 and TRBJ2-7, with 9 middle bases fitting TRBD1. The sequenced sample consisted of naive CD8+ T cells from PBMCs. Per the publication, the cell subset or site label means: CD45RA+CCR7+. The CDR3 is CASSARQGVEEQYF. The sequenced DNA is TGTGCCAGCAGTGCCCGACAGGGGGTAGAGGAGCAGTACTTC.